These 22 T cell receptor beta chains were sequenced from one sample in a study of blood T cell repertoires in COVID-19. The assay was immunoSEQ multiplex PCR, and TCRdb's table has in-frame clones only and misses some. The repertoire consists of 130,000 or so clones, with roughly 80% occurring once and the leading ten covering around 3%. Sequencing was done on a sample of peripheral blood. Every receptor here comes from a woman older than 75 with acute or convalescent COVID-19.

The chain links TRBV19 to TRBJ1-2; maybe TRBD1 (5 bases). With 5 bases removed from V and 8 bases from J, the gap between germline ends came to 18 bases. The CDR3 totals 14 residues. The germline V gene has CDR1 LNHDA and CDR2 SQIVND (reference sequence). The CDR3 DNA sequence: TGTGCCAGTAGTCCCTTGGTTTGGGGGGAAGGCTACACCTTC. Protein sequence: CASSPLVWGEGYTF.

V gene TRBV9 combines with J gene TRBJ2-3, with D perhaps matching TRBD2 (6 bases). V was pared by 0 bases and J by 5 bases, with 13 bases between. CDR1 is SGDLS, CDR2 YYNGEE, per germline. This CDR3 spans 15 amino acids. CDR3 amino acids: CASSVDWAGRDTQYF. CDR3 in DNA: TGTGCCAGCAGCGTAGACTGGGCGGGAAGAGATACGCAGTATTTT.

The chain couples TRBV15 to TRBJ1-2; 10 bases fit TRBD1. The junction had 8 bases not matched to a gene; V was cut back by 1 base and J by 6 bases. The CDR3 totals 16 residues. From germline, CDR1 is LNHNV and CDR2 YYDKDF (reference sequence). CDR3 sequence reads: CATSRGVDRGQNGYTF. The CDR3 DNA follows: TGTGCCACCAGCAGAGGGGTAGACAGGGGGCAGAATGGCTACACCTTC.

The genes are TRBV5-1 and TRBJ2-5, with TRBD2 as a possible D gene (6 bases). The CDR3 covers 16 residues. CDR1 and CDR2 (germline): SGHRS, YFSETQ. The V gene lost 4 bases and the J gene lost 5 bases, with 21 bases spanning the gap. CDR3 sequence: CASSVDPVTSGETQYF. The CDR3 nucleotides read TGCGCCAGCAGCGTCGATCCCGTTACCAGCGGGGAGACCCAGTACTTC.

DNA for the CDR3: TGTGCCAGTATGTCGCGAGATCAGCCCCAGCATTTT. Translating gives CASMSRDQPQHF. J is TRBJ1-5 and V is TRBV6-5; D not resolved. The length of the CDR3 is 12 residues. The V end was cut by 9 bases, the J end by 5 bases, with 11 bases between. Per the germline V gene, CDR1 is MNHEY and CDR2 is SVGAGI.

The chain links TRBV2 to TRBJ2-7; D is possibly TRBD2 (6 bases). V gave up 8 bases and J gave up 2 bases, with 19 bases separating them. The V gene's germline CDR1 is SNHLY and CDR2 FYNNEI. The CDR3 consists of 15 residues. The CDR3 bases are TGTGCCAGCTCACCCGGGCGGAGGGCAGCCTACGAGCAGTACTTC. This translates into CASSPGRRAAYEQYF.

The chain recombines TRBV9 with TRBJ1-2; D not resolved. Deletions cut 4 bases from V and 2 bases from J, with 12 bases between. The CDR3 has 14 amino acids. The germline V gene encodes CDR1 SGDLS and CDR2 YYNGEE. CDR3 in amino acids: CASSSYGGNYGYTF. In DNA, the CDR3 is TGTGCCAGCAGCTCTTACGGCGGGAACTATGGCTACACCTTC.

The sample holds one count of this clone. The chain links TRBV19 to TRBJ1-2; 9 positions agree with TRBD1. The V segment lost 5 bases and the J segment 6 bases; nucleotides outside the gene matches: 16. From germline, CDR1 is LNHDA and CDR2 SQIVND (reference sequence). The CDR3 is 17 residues long. This chain's CDR3 is CASSETGTGRVLHGYTF. The CDR3 nucleotides read TGTGCCAGTAGTGAGACCGGGACAGGGCGGGTATTGCATGGCTACACCTTC.

V gene TRBV5-4 combines with J gene TRBJ2-7; D is uncertain. Trimming shortened V by 1 base and J by 5 bases, and 7 bases separated the two germline ends. CDR1 and CDR2 (germline): SGHNT, YYREEE (reference sequence). This CDR3 contains 12 residues. The CDR3 coding sequence is TGTGCCAGCAGCTTGCGTGGGCACGAGCAGTACTTC. Translated, it gives CASSLRGHEQYF. Supplemented by reference TRBV5-4 and TRBJ2-7, the full variable domain reads ETGVTQSPTHLIKTRGQQVTLRCSSQSGHNTVSWYQQALGQGPQFIFQYYREEENGRGNFPPRFSGLQFPNYSSELNVNALELDDSALYLCASSLRGHEQYFGPGTRLTVT.

This chain connects TRBV28 to TRBJ2-7, with D perhaps TRBD1 (7 bases). The CDR3 contains 14 residues. Trimming stripped 6 bases from V and 6 bases from J, with 18 bases between. Germline lookup yields CDR1 MDHEN and CDR2 SYDVKM. The CDR3 region has the DNA TGTGCCAGCAGGCCTGGAGGGCAGGGGGTCGAGCAGTACTTC. It is translated as CASRPGGQGVEQYF.

The chain links TRBV24-1 to TRBJ2-1; TRBD1 matches 7 bases. V lost 9 bases, J lost 4 bases, and 5 bases stayed unmatched. Per the germline V gene, CDR1 is KGHDR and CDR2 is SFDVKD. The CDR3 extends over 13 amino acids. The CDR3 sequence: CATQGQSYNEQFF. Here the CDR3 DNA reads TGTGCCACCCAGGGACAGAGTTACAATGAGCAGTTCTTC.

This chain links TRBV14 with TRBJ2-5, with 8 positions matching TRBD2. Germline values: CDR1 SGHDN, CDR2 FVKESK. With 0 bases clipped from V and 1 base from J, the junction kept 1 base outside the gene matches. CDR3 length equals 15 residues. CDR3 sequence: CASSQERGAQETQYF. CDR3 DNA sequence: TGTGCCAGCAGCCAAGAGCGGGGGGCCCAAGAGACCCAGTACTTC.

This chain links TRBV7-9 with TRBJ1-1, with D perhaps matching TRBD1 (5 bases). In germline, CDR1 is SEHNR, CDR2 FQNEAQ (reference sequence). V lost 3 bases and J 2 bases, leaving 10 bases between the germline ends. This CDR3 spans 14 amino acids. CDR3 in DNA: TGTGCCAGCAGCTTGGCAGGGATAAACACTGAAGCTTTCTTT. Protein: CASSLAGINTEAFF. The full variable domain, completed using reference TRBV7-9 and TRBJ1-1, is DTGVSQNPRHKITKRGQNVTFRCDPISEHNRLYWYRQTLGQGPEFLTYFQNEAQLEKSRLLSDRFSAERPKGSFSTLEIQRTEQGDSAMYLCASSLAGINTEAFFGQGTRLTVV.

V and J are TRBV3-1 (or the pseudogene TRBV3-2) and TRBJ2-7, with D perhaps TRBD2 (6 bases). The CDR3 has 13 amino acids. The germline V gene has CDR1 LGHDT and CDR2 YNNKEL (reference sequence). Trimming pared 6 bases from V and 5 bases from J, leaving 14 bases between. The CDR3: CASRGEVTHEQYF. The CDR3 nucleotides read TGTGCCAGCAGGGGGGAGGTTACTCACGAGCAGTACTTC.

This clone was seen only a few times. The chain uses TRBV19 and TRBJ2-3; 9 positions match TRBD2. Germline CDR1 reads LNHDA; CDR2 reads SQIVND (reference sequence). This CDR3 comprises 19 residues. With V trimmed by 6 bases and J by 0 bases, 16 bases remained unmatched. This CDR3 is CASSSTWVRGGRSTDTQYF. Written as DNA, the CDR3 is TGTGCCAGTAGCTCGACCTGGGTGCGGGGGGGCCGAAGCACAGATACGCAGTATTTT.

The chain employs TRBV19 and TRBJ2-7, with 7 bases fitting TRBD1. The V gene end was trimmed by 4 bases and the J gene end by 2 bases; junction bases not matched to a gene: 8. Germline CDR1 and CDR2: LNHDA and SQIVND (reference sequence). The CDR3 length is 15 residues. The CDR3 reads CASSKTFGTAYEQYF. For the CDR3, the DNA is TGTGCCAGTAGTAAAACGTTTGGGACAGCCTACGAGCAGTACTTC.

The V and J genes are TRBV9 and TRBJ1-4; TRBD1 matches at 10 bases. V dropped 3 bases and J dropped 2; count of bases not matched to a gene: 1. The CDR3 extends over 15 amino acids. Per germline, CDR1 SGDLS and CDR2 YYNGEE. CDR3 amino acids: CASSADRGTNEKLFF. DNA of the CDR3: TGTGCCAGCAGCGCGGACAGGGGGACTAATGAAAAACTGTTTTTT.

The rearrangement joins TRBV6-6 to TRBJ1-5; D gene unclear. CDR1 and CDR2 (germline): MNHNY, SVGAGI (reference sequence). The CDR3 length is 13 residues. V was cut by 8 bases and J by 2 bases, with 10 bases left in between. The CDR3 reads CASGRSGNQPQHF. Here the CDR3 DNA reads TGTGCCAGCGGTAGAAGCGGCAATCAGCCCCAGCATTTT.

The V call is TRBV10-3, the J call TRBJ1-2; TRBD1 is a possible D gene (6 bases). The CDR3 is 14 amino acids. The V and J ends lost 0 bases and 8 bases respectively, with 13 bases between them. Germline CDR1 is ENHRY and CDR2 is SYGVKD. CDR3 nucleotides: TGTGCCATCAGTGAGTCGACAGGAACACCCGGCTACACCTTC. It yields the protein CAISESTGTPGYTF.

The rearrangement uses TRBV2 and TRBJ2-1; TRBD2 agrees at 9 bases. With V trimmed by 7 bases and J by 5 bases, 6 bases remained unmatched. Germline lookup yields CDR1 SNHLY and CDR2 FYNNEI. The CDR3 contains 14 residues. CDR3: CASNWQRGDNEQFF. DNA of the CDR3: TGTGCCAGCAATTGGCAGCGGGGGGACAATGAGCAGTTCTTC.

The chain uses TRBV11-2 and TRBJ2-1, with D possibly being TRBD1 (5 bases). Trimming took off 1 base at V and 10 bases at J, with 8 bases between the two ends. The V gene's germline CDR1 is SGHAT and CDR2 FQNNGV. The CDR3 totals 12 residues. The CDR3 DNA follows: TGTGCCAGCAGCTTAGGCTACAGGGAGCAGTTCTTC. This encodes CASSLGYREQFF. The full variable domain, in which reference TRBV11-2 and TRBJ2-1 provide the parts outside the CDR3, is EAGVAQSPRYKIIEKRQSVAFWCNPISGHATLYWYQQILGQGPKLLIQFQNNGVVDDSQLPKDRFSAERLKGVDSTLKIQPAKLEDSAVYLCASSLGYREQFFGPGTRLTVL.

This chain uses TRBV19 with TRBJ1-2; D is uncertain. The CDR3 has 14 residues. Germline V gene lookup returns CDR1 LNHDA and CDR2 SQIVND (reference sequence). V was pared by 2 bases and J by 4 bases, with 11 bases between. CDR3 sequence reads: CASSISRPGYGYTF. The CDR3 nucleotides are TGTGCCAGTAGTATATCCCGCCCCGGCTATGGCTACACCTTC.